This section outlines one TCR beta chain sequence together with its context. This sample is part of a study of blood T cell repertoires in COVID-19. The CDR3 has 15 residues. Germline V gives CDR1 SGHRS, CDR2 YFSETQ. Between the trimmed V and J ends, which lost 0 bases and 5 bases, there was a span of 12 bases. The table came from immunoSEQ multiplex PCR; TCRdb's copy has only in-frame clones and leaves some out. The repertoire holds over 150,000 clones, roughly 90% seen once, with 15% to 20% in the top ten. The sample consisted of peripheral blood. The receptor was isolated from a man aged 45-65 years with COVID-19, enrolled during active disease. The J gene is TRBJ2-1, the V gene TRBV5-1; TRBD2 might be the D (6 bases). The CDR3 loop reads CASSLVPGAHNEQFF. The CDR3 DNA reads TGCGCCAGCAGCTTGGTGCCGGGAGCCCACAATGAGCAGTTCTTC.